The 28 T cell receptor beta chains below were found in one sample sequenced in a study of cytomegalovirus exposure and HLA in healthy donors. Vbeta (60) and Jbeta (13) primers were used in the PCR. Libraries were prepared by immunoSEQ multiplex PCR; TCRdb keeps only in-frame clonotypes and omits some of them. The data contain 120,000 to 150,000 clones, roughly three quarters of them singletons. Material: PBMCs. These receptors were obtained from a man aged 18 to 30 in good health and CMV-seronegative.

V gene TRBV30 combines with J gene TRBJ2-5, with a possible D match to TRBD1 (6 bases). The last part of the DNA fits TRBJ2-7 better; the J call may be wrong. This CDR3 has 12 amino acids. Per germline, CDR1 GTSNPN and CDR2 SVGIG (reference sequence). CDR3 amino acids: CAWSVQGYEQYF. CDR3 coding DNA: TGTGCCTGGAGTGTACAGGGCTACGAGCAGTACTTC.

V gene TRBV18 combines with J gene TRBJ1-1; 7 bases map to TRBD1. CDR3 length: 14 residues. Trimming cost V 3 bases and J 4 bases; bases outside gene matches: 5. In germline, CDR1 is KGHSH, CDR2 LQKENI. CDR3 in amino acids: CASSPTGAGTEAFF. The CDR3 coding sequence is TGTGCCAGCTCACCCACAGGGGCAGGCACTGAAGCTTTCTTT.

This chain joins TRBV30 and TRBJ1-1; 10 bases match TRBD1. Germline assignment: CDR1 GTSNPN and CDR2 SVGIG (reference sequence). CDR3 size: 15 residues. The ends lost 7 bases at V and 5 bases at J; junction bases unmatched: 13. The CDR3 nucleotides are TGTGCCTCGAACTCCGGGACAGGGGCGGTTACTGAAGCTTTCTTT. This translates into CASNSGTGAVTEAFF.

J is TRBJ2-3 and V is TRBV18; TRBD1 agrees at 8 bases. The CDR3 extends over 17 amino acids. V was clipped by 8 bases and J by 4 bases; unmatched bases: 17. CDR1 is KGHSH, CDR2 LQKENI, per germline. The CDR3 here is CASQPPTGGSVADTQYF. The DNA of the CDR3 is TGTGCCAGCCAACCCCCAACAGGGGGATCTGTCGCAGATACGCAGTATTTT.

The chain has TRBV5-4 and TRBJ2-5; possible D gene TRBD2, 5 bases. The CDR3 runs to 15 residues. Germline V gene lookup returns CDR1 SGHNT and CDR2 YYREEE (reference sequence). V gave up 1 base and J gave up 2 bases, with 12 bases separating them. CDR3 nucleotides: TGTGCCAGCAGCTTGTTTAGCGCTTCTCAAGAGACCCAGTACTTC. This sequence encodes CASSLFSASQETQYF.

The J gene is TRBJ2-1, the V gene TRBV5-4; TRBD2 is a possible D gene (6 bases). CDR3 size: 16 residues. Germline CDR1 is SGHNT and CDR2 is YYREEE (reference sequence). V shed 3 bases and J shed 4 bases, with 17 bases lying between them. CDR3 sequence reads: CASSSPSEGQYNEQFF. The CDR3 nucleotides are TGTGCCAGCAGCTCCCCTTCGGAGGGCCAATACAATGAGCAGTTCTTC.

There are a few counts of this clone. The chain recombines TRBV6-5 with TRBJ2-2, with D maybe TRBD2 (7 bases). The germline CDR1 and CDR2 sequences are MNHEY and SVGAGI. The germline V and J ends were trimmed by 4 bases and 0 bases, with 12 bases remaining between them. This CDR3 has 16 amino acids. In nucleotides, the CDR3 is TGTGCCAGCAGTTTAACAGGGAGGGCGAACACCGGGGAGCTGTTTTTT. Encoded protein: CASSLTGRANTGELFF.

CDR3 bases: TGTGCCAGCAGCCGTAGGATGACAGAGGCCAAAAACATTCAGTACTTC. Protein sequence: CASSRRMTEAKNIQYF. V gene TRBV11-3 combines with J gene TRBJ2-4; TRBD1 might be the D (5 bases). The CDR3 is 16 residues long. Germline V CDR1 and CDR2: SGHNT, YENEEA. V was pared by 5 bases and J by 1 base, with 15 bases between.

This chain uses TRBV7-2 with TRBJ2-7, with 8 bases fitting TRBD1. After removal of 4 bases from V and 1 base from J, the junction contained 6 bases not matched to a gene. CDR1 is SGHTA and CDR2 is FQGNSA in the germline V gene. The CDR3 spans 15 residues. This CDR3 reads CASSSRDRLSYEQYF. The CDR3 coding sequence is TGTGCCAGCAGCTCCCGGGACAGGCTTTCCTACGAGCAGTACTTC.

V gene TRBV11-2 combines with J gene TRBJ1-1, with D unclear. Trimming pared 6 bases from V and 11 bases from J, leaving 19 bases between. Germline V gene sequence: CDR1 SGHAT, CDR2 FQNNGV. This CDR3 has 13 residues. CDR3 amino acids: CASRPGLESLAFF. CDR3 nucleotide sequence: TGTGCCAGCAGACCCGGTCTGGAGAGTCTGGCTTTCTTT. Variable domain in full (rest from reference TRBV11-2 and TRBJ1-1): EAGVAQSPRYKIIEKRQSVAFWCNPISGHATLYWYQQILGQGPKLLIQFQNNGVVDDSQLPKDRFSAERLKGVDSTLKIQPAKLEDSAVYLCASRPGLESLAFFGQGTRLTVV.

This clone was seen a single time. V gene TRBV27 combines with J gene TRBJ2-3; D remains unclear. Per germline, CDR1 MNHEY and CDR2 SMNVEV (reference sequence). The CDR3 is made up of 14 amino acids. Trimming shortened V by 6 bases and J by 2 bases, and 12 bases separated the two germline ends. Here the CDR3 DNA reads TGTGCCAGCAGCCTCCGGTCGGTCACAGATACGCAGTATTTT. Translated, it gives CASSLRSVTDTQYF.

CDR3 sequence (DNA): TGTGCCAGTAGTGCCCGGGACACACAGAACACTGAAGCTTTCTTT. Its protein product is CASSARDTQNTEAFF. The rearrangement joins TRBV19 to TRBJ1-1, with a tentative D call TRBD1 (6 bases). CDR3 length equals 15 residues. Between the trimmed V and J ends, which lost 5 bases and 1 base, there was a span of 14 bases. From germline, CDR1 is LNHDA and CDR2 SQIVND (reference sequence). Looking up the rest from reference TRBV19 and TRBJ1-1 gives the full variable domain: DGGITQSPKYLFRKEGQNVTLSCEQNLNHDAMYWYRQDPGQGLRLIYYSQIVNDFQKGDIAEGYSVSREKKESFPLTVTSAQKNPTAFYLCASSARDTQNTEAFFGQGTRLTVV.

J is TRBJ2-3 and V is TRBV10-3; TRBD1 agrees at 7 bases. The CDR3 contains 15 residues. V was pared by 6 bases and J by 0 bases, with 6 bases of the junction left unmatched. The germline V gene has CDR1 ENHRY and CDR2 SYGVKD. The CDR3 reads CAISLTGVSTDTQYF. The CDR3 DNA follows: TGTGCCATCAGCCTTACAGGGGTCAGCACAGATACGCAGTATTTT.

V is TRBV13 and J is TRBJ1-2, with 7 bases matching TRBD1. The ends lost 5 bases at V and 4 bases at J; junction bases unmatched: 10. CDR3 length: 15 amino acids. The germline V gene has CDR1 PRHDT and CDR2 FYEKMQ (reference sequence). The CDR3 region has the DNA TGTGCCAGCAGCGGAACAGGGGACTCCCTCTATGGCTACACCTTC. Protein sequence: CASSGTGDSLYGYTF.

V and J are TRBV18 and TRBJ1-2, with a weak D call TRBD1 (6 bases). The V end lost 4 bases, the J end lost 2 bases, and 17 bases lay between the germline ends. The CDR3 is 16 amino acids. CDR1 and CDR2 (germline): KGHSH, LQKENI. The CDR3 loop reads CASSLTQGSGNYGYTF. The DNA of the CDR3 is TGTGCCAGCTCACTTACACAGGGCTCAGGGAACTATGGCTACACCTTC.

CDR3 DNA sequence: TGTGCCAGCAGCTTTGGGGGGGGAGAGACCCAGTACTTC. This sequence encodes CASSFGGGETQYF. The chain recombines TRBV5-6 with TRBJ2-5, with 7 nucleotides matching TRBD2. The CDR3 loop spans 13 amino acids. With 2 bases clipped from V and 4 bases from J, the junction kept 2 bases outside the gene matches. Germline V lookup: CDR1 SGHDT, CDR2 YYEEEE.

Here the CDR3 DNA reads TGTGCCAGCAGTGAAGGCGTAGGGGGGGTTCAGCCCCAGCATTTT. It encodes CASSEGVGGVQPQHF. This chain joins TRBV2 and TRBJ1-5; weak D call: TRBD1 (6 bases). With 1 base removed from V and 6 bases from J, the gap between germline ends came to 13 bases. This CDR3 has 15 residues. Germline CDR1 reads SNHLY; CDR2 reads FYNNEI. The full variable domain, with the rest looked up from reference TRBV2 and TRBJ1-5, is EPEVTQTPSHQVTQMGQEVILRCVPISNHLYFYWYRQILGQKVEFLVSFYNNEISEKSEIFDDQFSVERPDGSNFTLKIRSTKLEDSAMYFCASSEGVGGVQPQHFGDGTRLSIL.

The rearrangement uses TRBV4-2 and TRBJ2-7; 7 bases are a match to TRBD1. Trimming at V came to 0 bases and at J to 2 bases, leaving 7 bases not matched to a gene. Germline-derived CDR1 and CDR2 are LGHNA and YNFKEQ. This CDR3 spans 16 amino acids. In nucleotides, the CDR3 is TGTGCCAGCAGCCAAGATAGGTGGGACAGTCCCTACGAGCAGTACTTC. As protein: CASSQDRWDSPYEQYF.

A few counts support this clone. The chain uses TRBV2 and TRBJ2-7, with 7 bases aligning to TRBD1. V trimming: 6 bases; J trimming: 2 bases; junction bases outside the gene matches: 16. The CDR3 loop spans 17 amino acids. Germline CDR1 reads SNHLY; CDR2 reads FYNNEI. The CDR3 region has the DNA TGTGCCAGCAGAGAGCCCGAGGAAGGGGGCGATCCCTACGAGCAGTACTTC. This sequence encodes CASREPEEGGDPYEQYF.

This rearrangement joins TRBV2 to TRBJ2-1; D is undetermined. CDR3 length equals 12 residues. The V end was cut by 3 bases, the J end by 6 bases, with 6 bases between. CDR1 is SNHLY, CDR2 FYNNEI, per germline. The CDR3 DNA is TGTGCCAGCAGTGAGCCGGGCAATGAGCAGTTCTTC. It encodes CASSEPGNEQFF. The entire variable domain, with the rest obtained from reference TRBV2 and TRBJ2-1, is as follows: EPEVTQTPSHQVTQMGQEVILRCVPISNHLYFYWYRQILGQKVEFLVSFYNNEISEKSEIFDDQFSVERPDGSNFTLKIRSTKLEDSAMYFCASSEPGNEQFFGPGTRLTVL.

The V call is TRBV5-8, the J call TRBJ2-2; possible D gene TRBD1, 6 bases. The V gene lost 4 bases and the J gene lost 5 bases, with 21 bases spanning the gap. CDR1 SGHTS and CDR2 YDEGEE come from the germline V gene. There are 17 residues in the CDR3. CDR3 protein: CASSPGSTPGETGELFF. Written as DNA, the CDR3 is TGTGCCAGCAGCCCTGGATCGACTCCAGGGGAAACCGGGGAGCTGTTTTTT.

The rearrangement links TRBV30 to TRBJ1-2; D gene ambiguous. Trimming took off 6 bases at V and 8 bases at J, with 16 bases between the two ends. The germline V gene has CDR1 GTSNPN and CDR2 SVGIG (reference sequence). CDR3 size: 12 residues. CDR3 protein: CACPWSIVGYTF. CDR3 in DNA: TGTGCCTGCCCGTGGAGTATAGTAGGCTACACCTTC.

In its sample, this clone was seen once. The chain combines TRBV7-9 with TRBJ1-5, with 9 bases that match TRBD1. CDR1 SEHNR and CDR2 FQNEAQ come from the germline V gene (reference sequence). V was pared by 5 bases and J by 6 bases, with 14 bases of the junction left unmatched. The CDR3 is 17 amino acids. The CDR3 spells CASSALQGAGFGQPQHF. In DNA, the CDR3 is TGTGCCAGCAGCGCCTTACAGGGGGCTGGGTTCGGTCAGCCCCAGCATTTT.

The chain has TRBV19 and TRBJ2-7; weak D call: TRBD2 (6 bases). V dropped 5 bases and J dropped 3 bases, with 17 bases sitting between them. CDR3 length: 15 amino acids. In germline, CDR1 is LNHDA, CDR2 SQIVND (reference sequence). The CDR3 spells CASSASPGEVYEQYF. The CDR3 coding sequence is TGTGCCAGTAGTGCAAGTCCGGGAGAGGTCTACGAGCAGTACTTC.

V and J are TRBV19 and TRBJ2-1; the match to TRBD1 covers 8 bases. CDR3 length: 13 amino acids. Germline V gene lookup returns CDR1 LNHDA and CDR2 SQIVND (reference sequence). V trimming: 3 bases; J trimming: 8 bases; junction bases outside the gene matches: 3. Written as DNA, the CDR3 is TGTGCCAGTAGTATCGTGACAGGGGATGAGCAGTTCTTC. Protein sequence: CASSIVTGDEQFF.

Here the CDR3 DNA reads TGTGCCAGCAGCCCAAGACTAGCGGGAGTGGGGAATGAGCAGTTCTTC. This translates into CASSPRLAGVGNEQFF. The genes are TRBV7-9 and TRBJ2-1, with 12 bases lining up with TRBD2. V lost 5 bases, J lost 7 bases, and 9 bases stayed unmatched. Germline V gene data show CDR1 as SEHNR and CDR2 as FQNEAQ (reference sequence). The length of the CDR3 is 16 residues.

The V and J genes are TRBV2 and TRBJ1-6; D is unresolved. This CDR3 is built from 16 residues. The germline V gene has CDR1 SNHLY and CDR2 FYNNEI. V was clipped by 4 bases and J by 9 bases, with 19 bases between them. CDR3 protein: CASSVESTGRGSPLHF. The CDR3 DNA follows: TGTGCCAGCAGTGTGGAGTCGACGGGCCGGGGTTCACCCCTCCACTTT.

The V and J genes are TRBV30 and TRBJ1-6; 12 bases are shared with TRBD1. Per germline, CDR1 GTSNPN and CDR2 SVGIG (reference sequence). The CDR3 extends over 18 amino acids. After removal of 2 bases from V and 6 bases from J, the junction contained 11 bases not matched to a gene. CDR3 DNA sequence: TGTGCCTGGAGTCGGGACAGGGGGCGACTTGGGGTTAATTCACCCCTCCACTTT. Amino acids: CAWSRDRGRLGVNSPLHF.